A single sample gave rise to the 27 T cell receptor beta chains below, sequenced in a study of T cell repertoires in cytomegalovirus infection. The antigens these receptors bind are not known. One entry per CDR3 protein results from TCRdb running MiXCR on the reads. The top ten hold 85% to 95% of the sample, which has approximately 73,000 distinct CDR3 sequences, around 42% seen once. Sample: CD8+ T cells from cultured PBMCs, taken from culture after CMV antigen stimulation. The receptors come from a human donor in good health (CMV status not recorded). Some clones in this sample may be carry-over from other donors' samples.

This chain links TRBV2 with TRBJ2-2; no clear D gene. Germline CDR1 reads SNHLY; CDR2 reads FYNNEI. CDR3 length: 14 amino acids. V was cut by 4 bases and J by 5 bases, with 11 bases left in between. DNA for the CDR3: TGTGCCAGCAGTGTGGCAGGACGGACCGGGGAGCTGTTTTTT. Amino acids: CASSVAGRTGELFF.

V gene TRBV4-3 combines with J gene TRBJ2-2, with TRBD2 matching over 7 bases. CDR3 length: 16 residues. The ends lost 3 bases at V and 1 base at J; junction bases unmatched: 5. The germline V gene encodes CDR1 LGHNA and CDR2 YSLEER. The CDR3 protein is CASSHPSGVNTGELFF. The CDR3 nucleotides read TGCGCCAGCAGCCACCCCAGCGGGGTGAACACCGGGGAGCTGTTTTTT.

V usage is TRBV19 and J usage is TRBJ2-3; 10 bases agree with TRBD1. This CDR3 has 18 residues. V was clipped by 3 bases and J by 2 bases; unmatched bases: 11. The V gene's germline CDR1 is LNHDA and CDR2 SQIVND (reference sequence). CDR3 DNA: TGTGCCAGTAGTATGGGGGTACCAGGGACAGGGGACACAGATACGCAGTATTTT. This gives the protein CASSMGVPGTGDTDTQYF.

The rearrangement links TRBV6-2 or TRBV6-3 to TRBJ1-6, with 10 bases aligning to TRBD1. The length of the CDR3 is 16 residues. The J segment lost 8 bases and the V segment lost 1 base, leaving 5 bases of the junction unmatched. The germline gives CDR1 MNHEY, CDR2 SVGEGT. CDR3: CASSYWDRGRDSPLHF. The CDR3 nucleotides read TGTGCCAGCAGTTACTGGGACAGGGGCCGCGATTCACCCCTCCACTTT.

This clonotype has ten or more counts. The CDR3 nucleotides are TGCAGCGTTGTCGGTCTAGGTGCTTACGAGCAGTACTTC. Amino acids: CSVVGLGAYEQYF. The chain combines TRBV29-1 with TRBJ2-7; D is uncertain. The germline V gene encodes CDR1 SQVTM and CDR2 ANQGSEA. The CDR3 length is 13 residues. Between the trimmed V and J ends, which lost 4 bases and 4 bases, there was a span of 14 bases.

This clonotype has a count of ten or more. This chain uses TRBV7-8 with TRBJ2-2; 7 bases agree with TRBD1. Germline assignment: CDR1 SGHVS and CDR2 FQNEAQ. Germline trimming cut 1 base from V and 3 bases from J; bases unmatched to any gene: 5. The CDR3 sequence is 16 residues long. CDR3 sequence: CASSLVQGVDTGELFF. CDR3 coding DNA: TGTGCCAGCAGCTTAGTTCAGGGGGTGGACACCGGGGAGCTGTTTTTT. The whole variable domain, filled in from reference TRBV7-8 and TRBJ2-2, reads GAGVSQSPRYKVAKRGQDVALRCDPISGHVSLFWYQQALGQGPEFLTYFQNEAQLDKSGLPSDRFFAERPEGSVSTLKIQRTQQEDSAVYLCASSLVQGVDTGELFFGEGSRLTVL.

V usage is TRBV6-2 or TRBV6-3 and J usage is TRBJ1-3, with 10 bases that match TRBD1. From germline, CDR1 is MNHEY and CDR2 SVGEGT. Trimming took 8 bases from V and 0 from J; bases not matched to a gene: 13. This CDR3 contains 18 residues. DNA of the CDR3: TGTGCCAGCGGAACTACCGGGACAGGGGTTGACTCTGGAAACACCATATATTTT. It yields the protein CASGTTGTGVDSGNTIYF.

The chain combines TRBV4-1 with TRBJ1-5; D is unresolved. Germline lookup yields CDR1 MGHRA and CDR2 YSYEKL. This CDR3 has 16 amino acids. V lost 7 bases, J lost 0 bases, and 16 bases lay in between. CDR3 nucleotide sequence: TGCGCCAGCAAGGAGCGAGCTTTATATAGCAATCAGCCCCAGCATTTT. Translated, it gives CASKERALYSNQPQHF.

This chain links TRBV27 with TRBJ1-5; D may be TRBD1 (6 bases). Germline V lookup: CDR1 MNHEY, CDR2 SMNVEV (reference sequence). The CDR3 has 14 amino acids. The V gene lost 4 bases and the J gene lost 4 bases, with 11 bases spanning the gap. The CDR3 loop is CASSYTGRNQPQHF. CDR3 DNA: TGTGCCAGCAGTTACACAGGGAGGAATCAGCCCCAGCATTTT.

This clonotype was counted many times. V usage is TRBV7-2 and J usage is TRBJ1-6, with 8 bases that match TRBD1. J gave up 10 bases and V 5 bases, and 16 bases lay outside the gene matches. This CDR3 has 17 amino acids. The V gene's germline CDR1 is SGHTA and CDR2 FQGNSA. The CDR3 coding sequence is TGTGCCAGCAGCCCCAGGTCCCCGGACAGGGAAGGATCACCCCTCCACTTT. It is translated as CASSPRSPDREGSPLHF.

This clonotype was counted only a few times. The V and J genes are TRBV7-9 and TRBJ2-7; tentative D call: TRBD2 (6 bases). Germline V gene data show CDR1 as SEHNR and CDR2 as FQNEAQ (reference sequence). The CDR3 is made up of 15 amino acids. The V end lost 5 bases, the J end lost 2 bases, and 16 bases lay between the germline ends. The CDR3 DNA sequence: TGTGCCAGCAGCATACGCACCGGGAGAACCTACGAGCAGTACTTC. Its translation is CASSIRTGRTYEQYF.

The chain has TRBV27 and TRBJ2-3, with TRBD2 matching 11 bases. V was pared by 7 bases and J by 4 bases, with 7 bases of the junction left unmatched. In germline, CDR1 is MNHEY, CDR2 SMNVEV (reference sequence). CDR3 length: 15 amino acids. CDR3 in amino acids: CASIVTSGTSDTQYF. The CDR3 region has the DNA TGTGCCAGCATCGTGACTAGCGGGACGTCAGATACGCAGTATTTT.

This clonotype was observed a few times. J is TRBJ2-7 and V is TRBV5-1, with D possibly matching TRBD2 (6 bases). V lost 0 bases, J lost 5 bases, and 18 bases lay in between. Germline loops: CDR1 SGHRS, CDR2 YFSETQ. The CDR3 is made up of 16 amino acids. The CDR3 coding sequence is TGCGCCAGCAGCTTGGCCACCGGGGGTTTTTTTCACGAGCAGTACTTC. It yields the protein CASSLATGGFFHEQYF.

The chain employs TRBV19 and TRBJ1-5; D might be TRBD1 (6 bases). The CDR3 spans 15 residues. Germline values: CDR1 LNHDA, CDR2 SQIVND (reference sequence). The V gene lost 0 bases and the J gene lost 3 bases, with 9 bases spanning the gap. Here the CDR3 DNA reads TGTGCCAGTAGTATAGACGGGGGCAACAATCAGCCCCAGCATTTT. Translation: CASSIDGGNNQPQHF.

This clonotype came up a few times. The chain recombines TRBV7-6 with TRBJ2-7; TRBD1 matches at 7 bases. CDR1 is SGHVS, CDR2 FNYEAQ, per germline. The CDR3 consists of 14 residues. The J segment lost 3 bases and the V segment lost 5 bases, leaving 7 bases of the junction unmatched. As DNA, the CDR3 is TGTGCCAGCAGCCCAGGGACAGTTCTCTACGAGCAGTACTTC. Translated, it gives CASSPGTVLYEQYF.

The V gene is TRBV4-3, the J gene TRBJ1-6; TRBD1 matches at 10 bases. After removal of 3 bases from V and 10 bases from J, the junction contained 15 bases not matched to a gene. Germline V gene data show CDR1 as LGHNA and CDR2 as YSLEER. CDR3 length: 18 residues. The CDR3 sequence: CASSQDGTGERVVSPLHF. The DNA for the CDR3 is TGCGCCAGCAGCCAGGACGGGACAGGGGAAAGGGTCGTCTCACCCCTCCACTTT.

This clonotype was seen once. The chain carries TRBV14 and TRBJ2-1, with 7 bases that match TRBD2. The V and J ends lost 5 bases and 3 bases, in that order; junction bases with no gene match: 7. Germline lookup yields CDR1 SGHDN and CDR2 FVKESK. The length of the CDR3 is 15 residues. The CDR3 DNA follows: TGTGCCAGCAGCAGCTTTACTAGCGTCTACAATGAGCAGTTCTTC. This translates into CASSSFTSVYNEQFF.

This clonotype was seen a few times. V and J are TRBV12-5 and TRBJ2-5; 11 bases match TRBD1. The CDR3 consists of 21 residues. V was pared by 3 bases and J by 0 bases, with 18 bases of the junction left unmatched. Germline CDR1 is LGHNT and CDR2 is FRNRAP. In nucleotides, the CDR3 is TGTGCTAGTGGTTTTGAGGTCGAAGGGGGACAGGGGGACACATACCAAGAGACCCAGTACTTC. This translates into CASGFEVEGGQGDTYQETQYF.

The chain is built from TRBV11-3 and TRBJ2-1, with 8 bases that match TRBD1. The trim removed 0 bases at V and 5 bases at J, leaving 12 bases unmatched. The V gene's germline CDR1 is SGHNT and CDR2 YENEEA. The CDR3 spans 18 residues. This CDR3 reads CASSLDQTGTGFHNEQFF. The CDR3 DNA reads TGTGCCAGCAGCTTAGACCAGACCGGGACAGGTTTCCACAATGAGCAGTTCTTC.

This clonotype appeared a few times. This chain uses TRBV6-8 with TRBJ1-1, with 11 nucleotides matching TRBD1. The germline CDR1 and CDR2 sequences are MNHGY and SAAAGT. With V trimmed by 2 bases and J by 4 bases, 6 bases remained unmatched. The CDR3 runs to 16 residues. CDR3 nucleotide sequence: TGTGCCAGCAGTTACGGGGACAGGGGGGTTGGCACTGAAGCTTTCTTT. It codes for CASSYGDRGVGTEAFF.

The chain carries TRBV20-1 and TRBJ1-1; possibly TRBD1 for D (5 bases). V dropped 5 bases and J dropped 4 bases, with 14 bases sitting between them. CDR1 and CDR2 from the germline V gene are DFQATT and SNEGSKA (reference sequence). The CDR3 totals 13 residues. The CDR3 reads CSARQSRGTEAFF. CDR3 nucleotides: TGCAGTGCTCGACAGTCAAGGGGCACTGAAGCTTTCTTT.

V usage is TRBV7-6 and J usage is TRBJ2-5; D perhaps matches TRBD2 (6 bases). The germline CDR1 and CDR2 sequences are SGHVS and FNYEAQ. This CDR3 contains 14 residues. Trimming took off 5 bases at V and 5 bases at J, with 15 bases between the two ends. Here the CDR3 reads CASSLTSTEETQYF. In nucleotides, the CDR3 is TGTGCCAGCAGCCTGACTAGTACCGAGGAGACCCAGTACTTC.

The rearrangement joins TRBV7-4 to TRBJ1-4; perhaps TRBD1 as D (6 bases). Per germline, CDR1 SGHVT and CDR2 SQSDAQ. This CDR3 is built from 17 residues. V shed 1 base and J shed 2 bases, with 14 bases lying between them. The CDR3 bases are TGTGCCAGCAGCTTAGAGTACAGGGAGGGGACTAATGAAAAACTGTTTTTT. It is translated as CASSLEYREGTNEKLFF.

The chain combines TRBV7-4 with TRBJ2-5; D might be TRBD1 (5 bases). Per the germline V gene, CDR1 is SGHVT and CDR2 is SQSDAQ. This CDR3 comprises 16 residues. With 5 bases removed from V and 0 bases from J, the gap between germline ends came to 16 bases. The CDR3 coding sequence is TGTGCCAGCAGCCCACACGAAGGGGCCCACCAAGAGACCCAGTACTTC. Its translation: CASSPHEGAHQETQYF.

This clonotype has only a few counts. V gene TRBV7-2 combines with J gene TRBJ1-2, with D perhaps matching TRBD1 (6 bases). V shed 8 bases and J shed 1 base, with 20 bases lying between them. CDR1 and CDR2 (germline): SGHTA, FQGNSA. This CDR3 has 16 residues. This CDR3 reads CASSYGGQGNNYGYTF. In DNA form, the CDR3 reads TGTGCCAGCTCCTACGGAGGGCAGGGGAATAACTATGGCTACACCTTC.

This clonotype appeared a few times. The chain combines TRBV7-2 with TRBJ2-3, with TRBD2 matching 11 bases. Germline values: CDR1 SGHTA, CDR2 FQGNSA. The CDR3 runs to 17 residues. The trim removed 4 bases at V and 1 base at J, leaving 7 bases unmatched. The CDR3 DNA follows: TGTGCCAGCAGCTCCGATAGACTAGCGGGGCGCACAGATACGCAGTATTTT. Protein: CASSSDRLAGRTDTQYF.

The CDR3 loop reads CASRWGYEQYF. The CDR3 region has the DNA TGTGCCAGCAGATGGGGGTACGAGCAGTACTTC. The V gene is TRBV6-2 or TRBV6-3, the J gene TRBJ2-7, with D possibly called TRBD1 or TRBD2 (5 bases each). Germline assignment: CDR1 MNHEY and CDR2 SVGEGT. V was clipped by 6 bases and J by 4 bases, with 7 bases between them. The CDR3 contains 11 residues.